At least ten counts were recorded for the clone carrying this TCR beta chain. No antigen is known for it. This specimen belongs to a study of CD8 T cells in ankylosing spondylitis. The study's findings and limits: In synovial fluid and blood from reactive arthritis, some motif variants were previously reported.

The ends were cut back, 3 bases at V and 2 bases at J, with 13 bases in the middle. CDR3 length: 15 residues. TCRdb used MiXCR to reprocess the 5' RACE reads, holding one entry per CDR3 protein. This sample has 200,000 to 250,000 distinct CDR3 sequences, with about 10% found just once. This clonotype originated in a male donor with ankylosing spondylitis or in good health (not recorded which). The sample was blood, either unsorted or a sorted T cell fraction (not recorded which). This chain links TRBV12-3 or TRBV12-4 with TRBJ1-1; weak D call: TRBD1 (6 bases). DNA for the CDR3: TGTGCCAGCAGTTTTCAGGGGCGAAGAAACACTGAAGCTTTCTTT. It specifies CASSFQGRRNTEAFF.